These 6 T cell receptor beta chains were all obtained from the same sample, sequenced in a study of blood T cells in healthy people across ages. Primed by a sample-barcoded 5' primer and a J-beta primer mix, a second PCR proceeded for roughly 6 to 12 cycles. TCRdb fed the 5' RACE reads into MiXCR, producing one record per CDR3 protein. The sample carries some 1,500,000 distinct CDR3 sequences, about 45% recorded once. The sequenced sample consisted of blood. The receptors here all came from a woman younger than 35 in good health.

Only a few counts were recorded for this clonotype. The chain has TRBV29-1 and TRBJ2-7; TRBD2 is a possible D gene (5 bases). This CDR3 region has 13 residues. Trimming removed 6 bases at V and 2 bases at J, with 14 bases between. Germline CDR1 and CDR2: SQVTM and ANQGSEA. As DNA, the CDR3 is TGCAGCGTCAGGTCTAGCAGACCCTACGAGCAGTACTTC. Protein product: CSVRSSRPYEQYF.

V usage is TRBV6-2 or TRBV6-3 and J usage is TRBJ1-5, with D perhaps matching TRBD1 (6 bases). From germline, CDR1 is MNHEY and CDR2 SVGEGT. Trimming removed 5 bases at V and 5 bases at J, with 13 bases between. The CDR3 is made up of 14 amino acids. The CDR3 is CASSVQGIHQPQHF. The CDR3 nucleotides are TGTGCCAGCAGTGTCCAGGGGATACATCAGCCCCAGCATTTT.

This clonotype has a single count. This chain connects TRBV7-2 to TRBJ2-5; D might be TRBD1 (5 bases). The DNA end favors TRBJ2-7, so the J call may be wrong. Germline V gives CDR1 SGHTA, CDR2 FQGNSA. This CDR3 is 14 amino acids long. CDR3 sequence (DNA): TGTGCCAGCAGCTCCCCAGGGTTGTCCCACGAGCAGTACTTC. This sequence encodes CASSSPGLSHEQYF.

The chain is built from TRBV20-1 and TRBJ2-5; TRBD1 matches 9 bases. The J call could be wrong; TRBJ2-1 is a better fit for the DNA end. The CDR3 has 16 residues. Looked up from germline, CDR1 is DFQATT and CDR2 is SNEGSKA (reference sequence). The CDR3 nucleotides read TGCAGTGCTGAGTCCTGGGACAGGGTGAGGCAAGAGACCCAGTTCTTC. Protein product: CSAESWDRVRQETQFF.

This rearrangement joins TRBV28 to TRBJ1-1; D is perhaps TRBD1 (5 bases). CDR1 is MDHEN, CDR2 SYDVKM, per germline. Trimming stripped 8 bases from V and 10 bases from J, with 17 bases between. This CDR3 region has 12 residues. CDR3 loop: CASGAPGYVAFF. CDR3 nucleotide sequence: TGTGCCAGCGGGGCCCCTGGTTATGTAGCTTTCTTT.

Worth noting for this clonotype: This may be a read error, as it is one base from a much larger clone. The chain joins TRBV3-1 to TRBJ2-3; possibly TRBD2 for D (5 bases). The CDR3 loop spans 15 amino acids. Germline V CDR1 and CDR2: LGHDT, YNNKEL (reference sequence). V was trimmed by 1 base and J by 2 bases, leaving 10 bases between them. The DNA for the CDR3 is TGTGCCAGCAGCCAAGGACGAGCGGACACAGATACGCAGTATTTT. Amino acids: CASSQGRADTDTQYF.